This TCR beta chain was obtained from a study of regulatory T cells in long-lasting Graves disease. Study-wide results and caveats: There were preferences for TRBV28, TRBJ1-2 and TRBJ2-5 in persistent disease.

The time point here: newly diagnosed GD, antithyroid drugs for less than 3 months. Generation of the TCR library employed RNA extracted from PBMCs. Trimming took off 4 bases at V and 6 bases at J, with 15 bases between the two ends. CDR3 length equals 15 residues. CDR1 and CDR2 (germline): KGHDR, SFDVKD. iRepertoire HTBI primers and Arm-PCR of CDR3 regions built TCR beta libraries. MiXCR, applied by TCRdb to the multiplex PCR reads, yields one record per CDR3 protein. The sample includes 500,000 or so distinct CDR3 sequences, around 15% of them seen just once. Remarks on this clonotype: Its antigen is not known.

These sequences were also reported in another study, on T cells in Graves' hyperthyroidism and ophthalmopathy. Per that paper: If no ophthalmopathy progression occurred within 18 months, Graves' hyperthyroidism was stable. The TCR CDR3 was amplified in a first-round RT-PCR using the HTBI primer set. Blood shared most expanded thyroid clonotypes above 0.001.

The chain joins TRBV24-1 to TRBJ1-5; perhaps TRBD1 as D (6 bases). This clonotype was obtained from a man in his forties with Graves disease. The sequenced sample was peripheral blood mononuclear cells (PBMCs), obtained at new diagnosis, from a patient treated with antithyroid drugs. The CDR3 DNA follows: TGTGCCACCAGTGAGGGGGCCAAAGATAGTCAGCCCCAGCATTTT. Encoded protein: CATSEGAKDSQPQHF.